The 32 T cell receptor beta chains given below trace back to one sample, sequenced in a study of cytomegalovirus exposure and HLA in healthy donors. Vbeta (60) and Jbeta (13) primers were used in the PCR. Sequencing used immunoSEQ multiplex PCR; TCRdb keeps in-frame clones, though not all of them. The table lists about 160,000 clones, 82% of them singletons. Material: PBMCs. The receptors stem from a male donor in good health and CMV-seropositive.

This CDR3 reads CASSGQGYGYTF. The CDR3 DNA is TGTGCCAGCAGTGGACAGGGCTATGGCTACACCTTC. The chain couples TRBV27 to TRBJ1-2; 8 bases match TRBD1. The CDR3 spans 12 residues. V was clipped by 5 bases and J by 4 bases; unmatched bases: 0. CDR1 MNHEY and CDR2 SMNVEV come from the germline V gene (reference sequence).

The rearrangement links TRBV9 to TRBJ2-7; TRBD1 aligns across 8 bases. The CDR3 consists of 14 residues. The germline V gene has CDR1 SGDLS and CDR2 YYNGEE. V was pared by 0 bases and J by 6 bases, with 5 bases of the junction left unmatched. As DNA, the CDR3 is TGTGCCAGCAGCGTAGCTGGACAGGGTTCCGAGCAGTACTTC. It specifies CASSVAGQGSEQYF.

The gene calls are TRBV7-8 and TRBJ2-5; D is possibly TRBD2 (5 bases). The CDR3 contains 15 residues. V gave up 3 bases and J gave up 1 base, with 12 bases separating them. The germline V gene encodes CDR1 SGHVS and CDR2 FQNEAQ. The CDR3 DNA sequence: TGTGCCAGCAGCTTGCGCCAGGAGGTCCAAGAGACCCAGTACTTC. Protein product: CASSLRQEVQETQYF.

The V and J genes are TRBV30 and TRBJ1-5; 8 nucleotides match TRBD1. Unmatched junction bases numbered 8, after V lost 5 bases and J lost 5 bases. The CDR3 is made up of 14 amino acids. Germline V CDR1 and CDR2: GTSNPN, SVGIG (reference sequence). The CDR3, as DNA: TGTGCCTGGGACAAGACAGGGGAGTATCAGCCCCAGCATTTT. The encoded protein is CAWDKTGEYQPQHF.

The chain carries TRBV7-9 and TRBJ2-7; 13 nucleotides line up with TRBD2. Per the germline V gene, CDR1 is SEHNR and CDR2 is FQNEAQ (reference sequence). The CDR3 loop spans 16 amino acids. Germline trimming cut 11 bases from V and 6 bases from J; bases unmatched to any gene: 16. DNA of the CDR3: TGTGCCGGCCAAGGGTCGGCCGGGACTAGCGGGACCGAGCAGTACTTC. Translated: CAGQGSAGTSGTEQYF.

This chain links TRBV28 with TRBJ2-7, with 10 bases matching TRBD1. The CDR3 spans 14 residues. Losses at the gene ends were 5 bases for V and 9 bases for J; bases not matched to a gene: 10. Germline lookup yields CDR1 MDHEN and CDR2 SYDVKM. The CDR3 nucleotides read TGTGCCAGCAGTCCTGGGGGACAGGGGCCGTGGCAGTACTTC. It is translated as CASSPGGQGPWQYF.

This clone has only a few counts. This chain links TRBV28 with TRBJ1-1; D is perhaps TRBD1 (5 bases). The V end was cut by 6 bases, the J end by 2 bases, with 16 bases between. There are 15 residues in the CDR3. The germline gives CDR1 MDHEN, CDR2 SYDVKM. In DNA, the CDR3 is TGTGCCAGCAGAATTGGGACTCTTTACAACACTGAAGCTTTCTTT. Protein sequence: CASRIGTLYNTEAFF. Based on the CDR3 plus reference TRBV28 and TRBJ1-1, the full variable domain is DVKVTQSSRYLVKRTGEKVFLECVQDMDHENMFWYRQDPGLGLRLIYFSYDVKMKEKGDIPEGYSVSREKKERFSLILESASTNQTSMYLCASRIGTLYNTEAFFGQGTRLTVV.

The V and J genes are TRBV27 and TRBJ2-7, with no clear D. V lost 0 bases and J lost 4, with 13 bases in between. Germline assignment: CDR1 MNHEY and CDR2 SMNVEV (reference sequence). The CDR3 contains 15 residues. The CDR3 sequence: CASSLSNSLSYEQYF. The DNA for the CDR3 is TGTGCCAGCAGTTTATCGAACAGCTTATCGTACGAGCAGTACTTC.

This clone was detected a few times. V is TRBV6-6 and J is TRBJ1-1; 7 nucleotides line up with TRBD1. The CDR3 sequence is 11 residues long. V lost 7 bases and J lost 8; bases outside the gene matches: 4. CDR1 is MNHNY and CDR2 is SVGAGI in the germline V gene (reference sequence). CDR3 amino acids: CASTLGQEAFF. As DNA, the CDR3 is TGTGCCAGCACCCTGGGACAGGAAGCTTTCTTT.

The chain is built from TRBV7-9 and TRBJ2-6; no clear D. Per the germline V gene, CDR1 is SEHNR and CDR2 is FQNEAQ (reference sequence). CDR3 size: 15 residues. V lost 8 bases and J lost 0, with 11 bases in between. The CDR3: CASSERSSGANVLTF. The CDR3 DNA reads TGTGCCAGCTCAGAGAGGAGCTCTGGGGCCAACGTCCTGACTTTC. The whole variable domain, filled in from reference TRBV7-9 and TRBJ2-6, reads DTGVSQNPRHKITKRGQNVTFRCDPISEHNRLYWYRQTLGQGPEFLTYFQNEAQLEKSRLLSDRFSAERPKGSFSTLEIQRTEQGDSAMYLCASSERSSGANVLTFGAGSRLTVL.

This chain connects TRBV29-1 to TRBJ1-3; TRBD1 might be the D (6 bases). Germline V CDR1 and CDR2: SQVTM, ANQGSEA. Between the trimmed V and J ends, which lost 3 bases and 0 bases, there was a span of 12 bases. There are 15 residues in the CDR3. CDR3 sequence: CSVDDRSSSGNTIYF. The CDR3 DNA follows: TGCAGCGTTGACGACAGGTCGAGCTCTGGAAACACCATATATTTT.

The CDR3 spells CASSYLRGDYLDEQYF. CDR3 bases: TGTGCCAGCAGTTACCTCCGTGGGGACTACCTCGACGAGCAGTACTTC. The rearrangement joins TRBV6-5 to TRBJ2-7; 7 nucleotides align to TRBD2. This CDR3 has 16 amino acids. V was pared by 2 bases and J by 5 bases, with 12 bases of the junction left unmatched. CDR1 and CDR2 from the germline V gene are MNHEY and SVGAGI.

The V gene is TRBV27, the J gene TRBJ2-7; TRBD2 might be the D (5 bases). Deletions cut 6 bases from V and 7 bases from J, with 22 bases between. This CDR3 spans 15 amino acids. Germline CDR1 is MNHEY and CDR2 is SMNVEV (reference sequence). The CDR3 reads CASSPPRRGVTEQYF. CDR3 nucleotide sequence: TGTGCCAGCAGCCCCCCCCGACGGGGTGTGACGGAGCAGTACTTC.

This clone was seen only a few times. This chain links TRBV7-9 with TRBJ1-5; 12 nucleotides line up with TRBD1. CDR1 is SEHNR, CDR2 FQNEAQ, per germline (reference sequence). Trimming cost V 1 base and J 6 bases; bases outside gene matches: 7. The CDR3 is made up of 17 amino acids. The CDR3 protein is CASSLEGTGGAFQPQHF. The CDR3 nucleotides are TGTGCCAGCAGCTTAGAAGGGACAGGGGGCGCATTTCAGCCCCAGCATTTT. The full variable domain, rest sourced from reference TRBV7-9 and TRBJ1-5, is DTGVSQNPRHKITKRGQNVTFRCDPISEHNRLYWYRQTLGQGPEFLTYFQNEAQLEKSRLLSDRFSAERPKGSFSTLEIQRTEQGDSAMYLCASSLEGTGGAFQPQHFGDGTRLSIL.

CDR3 bases: TGTGCCTGGAGTGTCAGGGGCACAGATACGCAGTATTTT. Amino acids: CAWSVRGTDTQYF. V gene TRBV30 combines with J gene TRBJ2-3; tentatively, D is TRBD1 (5 bases). Germline assignment: CDR1 GTSNPN and CDR2 SVGIG (reference sequence). CDR3 length: 13 residues. V was shortened by 0 bases and J by 1 base, with 5 bases between the two germline ends. Complete variable domain (other parts from reference TRBV30 and TRBJ2-3): SQTIHQWPATLVQPVGSPLSLECTVEGTSNPNLYWYRQAAGRGLQLLFYSVGIGQISSEVPQNLSASRPQDRQFILSSKKLLLSDSGFYLCAWSVRGTDTQYFGPGTRLTVL.

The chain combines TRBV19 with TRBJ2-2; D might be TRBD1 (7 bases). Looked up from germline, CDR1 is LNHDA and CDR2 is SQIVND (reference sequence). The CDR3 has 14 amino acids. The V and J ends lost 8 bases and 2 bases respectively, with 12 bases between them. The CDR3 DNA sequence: TGTGCCAGTTGGAGGGGGCTTAACACCGGGGAGCTGTTTTTT. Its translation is CASWRGLNTGELFF.

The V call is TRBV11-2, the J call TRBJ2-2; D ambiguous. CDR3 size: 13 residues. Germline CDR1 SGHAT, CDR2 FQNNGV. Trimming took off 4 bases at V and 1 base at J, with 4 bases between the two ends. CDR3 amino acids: CASSSMNTGELFF. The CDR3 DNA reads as TGTGCCAGCAGCTCAATGAACACCGGGGAGCTGTTTTTT. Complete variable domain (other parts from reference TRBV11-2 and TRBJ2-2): EAGVAQSPRYKIIEKRQSVAFWCNPISGHATLYWYQQILGQGPKLLIQFQNNGVVDDSQLPKDRFSAERLKGVDSTLKIQPAKLEDSAVYLCASSSMNTGELFFGEGSRLTVL.

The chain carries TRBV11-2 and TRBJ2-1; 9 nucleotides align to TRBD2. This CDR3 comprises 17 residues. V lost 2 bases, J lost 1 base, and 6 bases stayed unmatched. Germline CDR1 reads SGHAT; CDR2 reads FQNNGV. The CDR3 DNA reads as TGTGCCAGCAGCTTATCCCTAGCGGGATCATCCTACAATGAGCAGTTCTTC. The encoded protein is CASSLSLAGSSYNEQFF.

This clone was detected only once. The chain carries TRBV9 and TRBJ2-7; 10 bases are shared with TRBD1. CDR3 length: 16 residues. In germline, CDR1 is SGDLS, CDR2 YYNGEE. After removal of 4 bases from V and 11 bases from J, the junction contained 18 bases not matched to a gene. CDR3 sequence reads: CASSPGTGVFTSREYF. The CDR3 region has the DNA TGTGCCAGCAGCCCGGGGACAGGGGTCTTTACGAGCCGGGAGTACTTC.

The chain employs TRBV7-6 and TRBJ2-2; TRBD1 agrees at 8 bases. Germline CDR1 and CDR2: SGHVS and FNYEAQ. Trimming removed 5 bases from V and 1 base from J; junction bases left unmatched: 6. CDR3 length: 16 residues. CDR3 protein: CASSERQGRNTGELFF. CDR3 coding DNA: TGTGCCAGCAGCGAGAGACAGGGGCGGAACACCGGGGAGCTGTTTTTT.

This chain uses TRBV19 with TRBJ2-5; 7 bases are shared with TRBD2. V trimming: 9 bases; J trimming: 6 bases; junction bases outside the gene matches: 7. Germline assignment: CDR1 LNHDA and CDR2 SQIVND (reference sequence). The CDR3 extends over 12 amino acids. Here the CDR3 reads CASSGNRKTQYF. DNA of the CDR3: TGTGCCAGCAGCGGGAATCGGAAGACCCAGTACTTC.

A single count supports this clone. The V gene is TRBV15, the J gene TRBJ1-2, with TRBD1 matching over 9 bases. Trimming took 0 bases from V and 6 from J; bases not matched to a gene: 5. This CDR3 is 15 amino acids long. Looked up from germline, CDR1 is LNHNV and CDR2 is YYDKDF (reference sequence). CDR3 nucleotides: TGTGCCACCAGCAGAGATCGGGACAGGGCCGATGGCTACACCTTC. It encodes CATSRDRDRADGYTF. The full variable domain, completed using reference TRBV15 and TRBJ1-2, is DAMVIQNPRYQVTQFGKPVTLSCSQTLNHNVMYWYQQKSSQAPKLLFHYYDKDFNNEADTPDNFQSRRPNTSFCFLDIRSPGLGDTAMYLCATSRDRDRADGYTFGSGTRLTVV.

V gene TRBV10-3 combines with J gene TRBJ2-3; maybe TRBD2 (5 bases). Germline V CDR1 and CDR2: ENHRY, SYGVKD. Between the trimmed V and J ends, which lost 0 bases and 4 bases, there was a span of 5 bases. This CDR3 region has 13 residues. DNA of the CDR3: TGTGCCATCAGTGAGTCCGGGGCAGATACGCAGTATTTT. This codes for CAISESGADTQYF.

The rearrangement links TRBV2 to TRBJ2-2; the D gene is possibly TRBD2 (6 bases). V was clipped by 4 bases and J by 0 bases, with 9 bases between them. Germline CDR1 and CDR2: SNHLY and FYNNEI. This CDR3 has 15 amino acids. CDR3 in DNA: TGTGCCAGCAGTGGCGGGACCTCGAACACCGGGGAGCTGTTTTTT. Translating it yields CASSGGTSNTGELFF.

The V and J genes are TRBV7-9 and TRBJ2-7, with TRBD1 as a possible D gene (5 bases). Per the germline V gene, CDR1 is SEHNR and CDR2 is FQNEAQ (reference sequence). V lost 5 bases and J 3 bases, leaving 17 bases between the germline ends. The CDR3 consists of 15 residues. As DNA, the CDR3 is TGTGCCAGCAGCCATCCGTCGGCAGGGCTCTACGAGCAGTACTTC. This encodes CASSHPSAGLYEQYF.

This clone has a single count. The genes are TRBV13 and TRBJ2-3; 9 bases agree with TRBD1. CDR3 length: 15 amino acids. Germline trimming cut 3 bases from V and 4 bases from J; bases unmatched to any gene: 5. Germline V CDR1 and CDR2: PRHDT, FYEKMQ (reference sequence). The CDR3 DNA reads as TGTGCCAGCAGCTTTCTGGACAGGGGTCCAGATACGCAGTATTTT. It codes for CASSFLDRGPDTQYF.

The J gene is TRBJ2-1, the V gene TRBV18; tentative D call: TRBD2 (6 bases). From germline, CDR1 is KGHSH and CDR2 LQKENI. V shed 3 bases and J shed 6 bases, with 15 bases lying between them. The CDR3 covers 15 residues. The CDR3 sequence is CASSPLIGGSNEQFF. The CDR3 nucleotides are TGTGCCAGCTCACCTCTTATTGGAGGGAGCAATGAGCAGTTCTTC.

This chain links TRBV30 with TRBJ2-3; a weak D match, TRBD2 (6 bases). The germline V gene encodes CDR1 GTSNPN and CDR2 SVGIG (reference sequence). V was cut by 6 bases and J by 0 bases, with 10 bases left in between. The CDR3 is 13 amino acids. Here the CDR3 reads CACSGTSTDTQYF. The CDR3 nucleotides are TGTGCCTGTTCCGGGACTAGCACAGATACGCAGTATTTT. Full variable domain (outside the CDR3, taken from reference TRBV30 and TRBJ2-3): SQTIHQWPATLVQPVGSPLSLECTVEGTSNPNLYWYRQAAGRGLQLLFYSVGIGQISSEVPQNLSASRPQDRQFILSSKKLLLSDSGFYLCACSGTSTDTQYFGPGTRLTVL.

CDR3 sequence reads: CASSPQTGGMPQHF. The CDR3, as DNA: TGTGCCAGTAGCCCTCAGACAGGTGGAATGCCCCAGCATTTT. V and J are TRBV19 and TRBJ1-5; D is perhaps TRBD1 (6 bases). This CDR3 contains 14 residues. From germline, CDR1 is LNHDA and CDR2 SQIVND (reference sequence). V was trimmed by 6 bases and J by 9 bases, leaving 18 bases between them.

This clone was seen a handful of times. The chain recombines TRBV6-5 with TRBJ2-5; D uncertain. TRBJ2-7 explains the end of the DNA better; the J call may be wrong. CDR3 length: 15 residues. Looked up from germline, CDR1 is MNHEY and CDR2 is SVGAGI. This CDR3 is CASSYLPWGSYEQYF. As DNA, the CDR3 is TGTGCCAGCAGTTACTTGCCGTGGGGCTCCTACGAGCAGTACTTC.

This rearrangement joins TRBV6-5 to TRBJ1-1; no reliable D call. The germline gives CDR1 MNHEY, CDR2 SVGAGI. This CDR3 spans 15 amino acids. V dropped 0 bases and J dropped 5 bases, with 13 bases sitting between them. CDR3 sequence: CASSYSARPKTEAFF. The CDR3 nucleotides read TGTGCCAGCAGTTACTCAGCCAGGCCGAAGACTGAAGCTTTCTTT.

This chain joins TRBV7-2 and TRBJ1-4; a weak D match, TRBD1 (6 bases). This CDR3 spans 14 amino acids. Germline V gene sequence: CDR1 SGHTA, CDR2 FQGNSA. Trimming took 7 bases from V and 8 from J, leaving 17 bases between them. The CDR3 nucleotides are TGTGCCAGCACGGCGGGGGCCCTGAGGGAAAAACTGTTTTTT. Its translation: CASTAGALREKLFF. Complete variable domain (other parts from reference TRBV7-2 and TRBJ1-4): GAGVSQSPSNKVTEKGKDVELRCDPISGHTALYWYRQSLGQGLEFLIYFQGNSAPDKSGLPSDRFSAERTGGSVSTLTIQRTQQEDSAVYLCASTAGALREKLFFGSGTQLSVL.